Listed below are T cell receptor beta chains from one sample, sequenced in a study of beta chain features in type 1 diabetes. Measured with immunoSEQ multiplex PCR; TCRdb has only the in-frame clones, and not every one. The repertoire includes a few hundred thousand clones, less than 15% of them detected once, and 0.015% sits in the top ten. The specimen was naive CD4+ T cells from blood. Receptor source: a woman younger than 30 with type 1 diabetes. CDR3s include the opening cysteine and the closing phenylalanine or tryptophan. A D gene is named only where the DNA matches it firmly. Expanded clones are given a class, and other clones once, few, many or no size at all.

V: TRBV5-1; J: TRBJ2-1; size: .; D: TRBD2; DNA: TGCGCCAGCAGCTTGGCCGGGACTAGGGTCTACAATGAGCAGTTCTTC; CDR3: CASSLAGTRVYNEQFF
V: TRBV11-2; J: TRBJ2-7; size: .; D: TRBD1; DNA: TGTGCCAGCAGCATAAGACAGGGTTACGAGCAGTACTTC; CDR3: CASSIRQGYEQYF
V: TRBV27; J: TRBJ2-7; size: few; D: TRBD2; DNA: TGTGCCAGCAGTTTCAAGCGGGAGGCCTACGAGCAGTACTTC; CDR3: CASSFKREAYEQYF
V: TRBV5-1; J: TRBJ2-1; size: few; D: .; DNA: TGCGCCAGCAGCTTACAGTCCTCCTACAATGAGCAGTTCTTC; CDR3: CASSLQSSYNEQFF
V: TRBV7-9; J: TRBJ1-1; size: few; D: .; DNA: TGTGCCAGCAGCTTAGGAGGAACCACTGAAGCTTTCTTT; CDR3: CASSLGGTTEAFF
V: TRBV30; J: TRBJ2-7; size: .; D: TRBD2; DNA: TGTGCCTGGAGTCCCCGACTTGGGACTAGCGGGAGGGCCCCCTACGAGCAGTACTTC; CDR3: CAWSPRLGTSGRAPYEQYF
V: TRBV5-5; J: TRBJ2-5; size: few; D: .; DNA: TGTGCCAGCAGCTTGTTGCAGCAAGAGACCCAGTACTTC; CDR3: CASSLLQQETQYF
V: TRBV11-3; J: TRBJ2-1; size: few; D: TRBD2; DNA: TGTGCCAGCAGCTTAGGGGGACTAGCGGACAATGAGCAGTTCTTC; CDR3: CASSLGGLADNEQFF
V: TRBV7-2; J: TRBJ2-7; size: few; D: TRBD2; DNA: TGTGCCAGCAGTAGAAGCGGGAGCGGTGCCCGCTACGAGCAGTACTTC; CDR3: CASSRSGSGARYEQYF
V: TRBV28; J: TRBJ2-7; size: few; D: TRBD1; DNA: TGTGCCAGCAGGCTCTATGGTCCCGGGACAGCCTCCTACGAGCAGTACTTC; CDR3: CASRLYGPGTASYEQYF
V: TRBV7-2; J: TRBJ2-5; size: .; D: .; DNA: TGTGCCAGCAGCTTATACCCCCCCAGGGAGCGGGCCTTGAAAGAGACCCAGTACTTC; CDR3: CASSLYPPRERALKETQYF
V: TRBV7-2; J: TRBJ1-1; size: .; D: .; DNA: TGTGCCAGCAGCTTAGATAGGAACACTGAAGCTTTCTTT; CDR3: CASSLDRNTEAFF
V: TRBV11-2; J: TRBJ2-3; size: .; D: .; DNA: TGTGCCAGCAGCTTCGGCGGGTATAGCACAGATACGCAGTATTTT; CDR3: CASSFGGYSTDTQYF
V: TRBV28; J: TRBJ1-2; size: few; D: .; DNA: TGTGCCATCATAGCGACAGGTTCAGGGTATGGCTACACCTTC; CDR3: CAIIATGSGYGYTF
V: TRBV11-2; J: TRBJ2-1; size: few; D: TRBD2; DNA: TGTGCCAGCAGCTCAATTAGCGGGAGAAGGGAGCAGTTCTTC; CDR3: CASSSISGRREQFF
V: TRBV13; J: TRBJ2-5; size: few; D: TRBD2; DNA: TGTGCCAGCAGCTTTGAGAGGTCTGGCGGGAGGAAAGAGACCCAGTACTTC; CDR3: CASSFERSGGRKETQYF
V: TRBV19; J: TRBJ2-5; size: few; D: TRBD1; DNA: TGTGCCAGTAGTGGGACAGTACAAGAGACCCAGTACTTC; CDR3: CASSGTVQETQYF
V: TRBV29-1; J: TRBJ2-3; size: few; D: TRBD2; DNA: TGCAGCGTTAGCGGGAGAGTCACAGATACGCAGTATTTT; CDR3: CSVSGRVTDTQYF
V: TRBV18; J: TRBJ2-3; size: few; D: TRBD1; DNA: TGTGCCAGCTCACCAAAGACAGGGGCCACAGATACGCAGTATTTT; CDR3: CASSPKTGATDTQYF
V: TRBV7-2; J: TRBJ2-3; size: few; D: .; DNA: TGTGCCAGCAGCTTAGTTTCTAGCATAGCAGATACGCAGTATTTT; CDR3: CASSLVSSIADTQYF
V: TRBV29-1; J: TRBJ1-2; size: .; D: .; DNA: TGCAGCGTTTCCGGGGGTGGCTATGGCTACACCTTC; CDR3: CSVSGGGYGYTF
V: TRBV7-2; J: TRBJ2-5; size: .; D: TRBD2; DNA: TGTGCCAGCAGCCCACAAAGACTAGCGGGGGTACAAGAGACCCAGTACTTC; CDR3: CASSPQRLAGVQETQYF
V: TRBV5-1; J: TRBJ1-2; size: .; D: TRBD1; DNA: TGCGCCAGCAGCCGCGTTGAGGGGGCGGATGGCTACACCTTC; CDR3: CASSRVEGADGYTF
V: TRBV30; J: TRBJ2-2; size: .; D: TRBD2; DNA: TGTGCCTGGAGCTCTTGGACTAGCGGCGTCACCGGGGAGCTGTTTTTT; CDR3: CAWSSWTSGVTGELFF
V: TRBV18; J: TRBJ1-4; size: .; D: TRBD1; DNA: TGTGCCAGCTCACCACCGGGACAGGGAGGGGAAAAACTGTTTTTT; CDR3: CASSPPGQGGEKLFF
V: TRBV7-2; J: TRBJ2-7; size: .; D: TRBD1; DNA: TGTGCCAGCAGCTTAGTTACAGGGGGTCTCTACGAGCAGTACTTC; CDR3: CASSLVTGGLYEQYF
V: TRBV6-5; J: TRBJ2-1; size: .; D: TRBD1; DNA: TGTGCCAGCAGGGACAGGGGGCGAGGTGAGCAGTTCTTC; CDR3: CASRDRGRGEQFF
V: TRBV4-1; J: TRBJ1-2; size: .; D: .; DNA: TGCGCCAGCAGCCAAGTTGATGGTACAGTACCCGGACTGGATGGCTACACCTTC; CDR3: CASSQVDGTVPGLDGYTF
V: TRBV25-1; J: TRBJ2-5; size: few; D: TRBD1; DNA: TGTGCCAGCCAAGACAGGGTGGTTGGGACCCAGTACTTC; CDR3: CASQDRVVGTQYF
V: TRBV2; J: TRBJ1-1; size: .; D: .; DNA: TGTGCCAGCAGGGCTGACTGGAACACTGAAGCTTTCTTT; CDR3: CASRADWNTEAFF
V: TRBV30; J: TRBJ2-2; size: .; D: .; DNA: TGTGCCTGGAGTGTACTGAACACCGGGGAGCTGTTTTTT; CDR3: CAWSVLNTGELFF
V: TRBV2; J: TRBJ1-3; size: .; D: .; DNA: TGTGCCAGCAGTGAAGTGCGGCGGGTAAACACCATATATTTT; CDR3: CASSEVRRVNTIYF
V: TRBV29-1; J: TRBJ1-1; size: .; D: .; DNA: TGCAGCGTTGAGGGGGCCGGAAACACTGAAGCTTTCTTT; CDR3: CSVEGAGNTEAFF
V: TRBV7-3; J: TRBJ2-3; size: few; D: .; DNA: TGTGCCAGCAGCTTAATGGGACTGGTCACAGATACGCAGTATTTT; CDR3: CASSLMGLVTDTQYF
V: TRBV27; J: TRBJ2-7; size: few; D: TRBD2; DNA: TGTGCCAGCAGTGTGACTAGCGCCATGAGGGACTACGAGCAGTACTTC; CDR3: CASSVTSAMRDYEQYF
V: TRBV5-4; J: TRBJ1-5; size: few; D: .; DNA: TGTGCCAGCAGCTTCGAGGACAGTGAGCCCCAGCATTTT; CDR3: CASSFEDSEPQHF
V: TRBV9; J: TRBJ2-1; size: few; D: .; DNA: TGTGCCAGCAGCGTAGAGCTAAGCTCCTACAATGAGCAGTTCTTC; CDR3: CASSVELSSYNEQFF
V: TRBV7-2; J: TRBJ1-1; size: few; D: TRBD1; DNA: TGTGCCAGCAGCTTAGGATCCCCCTTCAAGACAGGGGTTTGGAGAACTTTCTTT; CDR3: CASSLGSPFKTGVWRTFF
V: TRBV7-9; J: TRBJ2-4; size: .; D: .; DNA: TGTGCCAGCGGGGCCACGGGAGCCAAAAACATTCAGTACTTC; CDR3: CASGATGAKNIQYF
V: TRBV5-6; J: TRBJ1-2; size: once; D: .; DNA: TGTGCCAGCAGCTTTTCAGGGGCCAGTGGCTACACCTTC; CDR3: CASSFSGASGYTF
V: TRBV27; J: TRBJ2-7; size: .; D: TRBD1; DNA: TGTGCCAGTTACTCACAGGGGAGTCTCCGAGCGTGGTACTTC; CDR3: CASYSQGSLRAWYF
V: TRBV9; J: TRBJ2-1; size: .; D: .; DNA: TGTGCCAGCAGCGCCCCGCGGGATGAGCAGTTCTTC; CDR3: CASSAPRDEQFF
V: TRBV19; J: TRBJ2-1; size: .; D: TRBD1; DNA: TGTGCCAGTAGTATCCCGACAGGGTACAATGAGCAGTTCTTC; CDR3: CASSIPTGYNEQFF
V: TRBV5-1; J: TRBJ2-2; size: few; D: TRBD2; DNA: TGCGCCAGCAGCTCCACTAGCGGCACCGGGGAGCTGTTTTTT; CDR3: CASSSTSGTGELFF
V: TRBV28; J: TRBJ2-5; size: few; D: TRBD2; DNA: TGTGCCAGCCGAGCGGGAGGTGGGGAGACCCAGTACTTC; CDR3: CASRAGGGETQYF
V: TRBV7-6; J: TRBJ1-5; size: few; D: TRBD1; DNA: TGTGCCAGCAGTCTTACAGGGGGCAATCAGCCCCAGCATTTT; CDR3: CASSLTGGNQPQHF
V: TRBV12-5; J: TRBJ2-2; size: .; D: .; DNA: TGTGCTAGTGGTTTGGTACGGAGCGGGGAGCTGTTTTTT; CDR3: CASGLVRSGELFF
V: TRBV30; J: TRBJ1-2; size: .; D: TRBD1; DNA: TGTGCCTGGAGCGACAGGGTTGGCTATGGCTACACCTTC; CDR3: CAWSDRVGYGYTF